This TCR beta chain was recovered during a study of PD-L1 blockade in urothelial cancer. The wider study: About 90% of the 29 patients were men who had bladder-origin urothelial cancer. Blood was tested 3 weeks (second dose) and 6 weeks into treatment.

Indicated time point: peripheral blood 6 weeks after treatment start. This clone was found a few times. Synthetically made TCR analog templates were put into each PCR as spikes. The assay was immunoSEQ multiplex PCR, and TCRdb's table has in-frame clones only and misses some. The sample consists of some 51,000 clones, more than 70% of them appearing once. The sequencing here drew on PBMCs, taken around atezolizumab (anti-PD-L1) treatment. The TCR comes from a man between 60 and 75 years old with urothelial cancer.

In nucleotides, the CDR3 is TGCAGCGTAGATCCAGCGGGAGGGGAAGGGGCCGAAGAGACCCAGTACTTC. Protein sequence: CSVDPAGGEGAEETQYF. The V call is TRBV29-1, the J call TRBJ2-5; TRBD2 matches at 10 bases. The J segment lost 3 bases and the V segment lost 6 bases, leaving 16 bases of the junction unmatched. The V gene's germline CDR1 is SQVTM and CDR2 ANQGSEA. CDR3 length equals 17 residues.